These T cell receptor beta chains were read from a single sample in a study of shared clonotypes between healthy human individuals. Generated by immunoSEQ multiplex PCR, the TCRdb table keeps only in-frame clones and is missing some. The sample contains just over 2,000,000 clones, around 96% of which appear only once. The material sequenced was naive CD8+ T cells sorted from blood. The receptor set was obtained from a man younger than 35 in good health. CDR3s include the opening cysteine and the closing phenylalanine or tryptophan. D genes are given only for firm matches. The size entry is marked missing in some rows and otherwise reads once, few, many or a size class.

j_call d_call v_call clone_size cdr3_aa cdr3_nt
TRBJ1-1 NA TRBV27 NA CASSLGGPNTEAFF TGTGCCAGCAGTTTGGGAGGGCCGAACACTGAAGCTTTCTTT
TRBJ1-5 NA TRBV2 few CASSERSQPQHF TGTGCCAGCAGTGAGAGGAGTCAGCCCCAGCATTTT
TRBJ2-3 NA TRBV28 NA CAATSGGTSTDTQYF TGTGCCGCAACAAGTGGTGGTACTAGCACAGATACGCAGTATTTT
TRBJ2-5 NA TRBV27 NA CASSLVRGAPQETQYF TGTGCCAGCAGTTTAGTCAGGGGCGCTCCCCAAGAGACCCAGTACTTC
TRBJ2-3 NA TRBV5-4 NA CASRPTVGIGTQYF TGTGCCAGCAGACCCACGGTGGGGATAGGTACGCAGTATTTT
TRBJ1-5 NA TRBV15 NA CATSRERTQPQHF TGTGCCACCAGCAGAGAGCGGACCCAGCCCCAGCATTTT
TRBJ2-7 NA TRBV28 NA CASSLQRVPSYEQYF TGTGCCAGCAGTCTCCAGCGGGTGCCCTCCTACGAGCAGTACTTC
TRBJ2-1 NA TRBV10-2 NA CASSEHGEISYNEQFF TGCGCCAGCAGTGAACATGGAGAGATCTCCTACAATGAGCAGTTCTTC
TRBJ2-3 TRBD2 TRBV28 NA CASSFPPGGADTQYF TGTGCCAGCAGTTTCCCCCCGGGGGGGGCAGATACGCAGTATTTT
TRBJ2-1 NA TRBV4-3 NA CASSDVPNNEQFF TGCGCCAGCAGCGACGTTCCGAACAATGAGCAGTTCTTC
TRBJ2-1 NA TRBV2 NA CASSELGRGLYNEQFF TGTGCCAGCAGTGAACTGGGCAGGGGTCTATACAATGAGCAGTTCTTC
TRBJ2-7 TRBD1 TRBV28 NA CASSSGQGGPYEQYF TGTGCCAGCAGTTCGGGACAGGGGGGACCCTACGAGCAGTACTTC
TRBJ2-1 NA TRBV7-6 NA CASSFLAGDYYNEQFF TGTGCCAGCAGCTTTTTAGCAGGGGACTATTACAATGAGCAGTTCTTC
TRBJ2-7 TRBD1 TRBV7-6 NA CASSLGTGVAYEQYF TGTGCCAGCAGCTTAGGTACAGGGGTGGCCTACGAGCAGTACTTC
TRBJ2-5 NA TRBV25-1 NA CASSEPRAQETQYF TGTGCCAGCAGTGAACCCAGGGCCCAAGAGACCCAGTACTTC
TRBJ2-7 TRBD2 TRBV2 NA CASSEGTSYSNFYEQYF TGTGCCAGCAGTGAAGGGACTAGCTATTCGAATTTTTACGAGCAGTACTTC
TRBJ2-7 TRBD2 TRBV7-9 once CASSRSPGTSGAYEQYF TGTGCCAGCAGCAGATCACCCGGGACTAGCGGGGCCTACGAGCAGTACTTC
TRBJ2-5 TRBD2 TRBV28 NA CASSLFASGGAVAQYF TGTGCCAGCAGTTTATTTGCTAGCGGGGGGGCGGTGGCCCAGTACTTC
TRBJ1-1 TRBD1 TRBV4-2 NA CASSQDAGQAIEAFF TGTGCCAGCAGCCAAGACGCGGGACAGGCTATTGAAGCTTTCTTT
TRBJ1-6 NA TRBV28 NA CASSPRGGDFYNSPLHF TGTGCCAGCAGTCCCCGGGGAGGGGATTTCTATAATTCACCCCTCCACTTT
TRBJ1-6 TRBD1 TRBV2 NA CASRDRSNSPLHF TGTGCCAGCAGGGACAGGAGTAATTCACCCCTCCACTTT
TRBJ2-3 TRBD1 TRBV5-6 NA CASSFGTGLDTQYF TGTGCCAGCAGCTTTGGGACAGGTCTCGATACGCAGTATTTT
TRBJ1-6 TRBD1 TRBV5-1 NA CASSRDRANPSYNSPLHF TGCGCCAGCAGCCGAGACAGGGCAAACCCCTCCTATAATTCACCCCTCCACTTT